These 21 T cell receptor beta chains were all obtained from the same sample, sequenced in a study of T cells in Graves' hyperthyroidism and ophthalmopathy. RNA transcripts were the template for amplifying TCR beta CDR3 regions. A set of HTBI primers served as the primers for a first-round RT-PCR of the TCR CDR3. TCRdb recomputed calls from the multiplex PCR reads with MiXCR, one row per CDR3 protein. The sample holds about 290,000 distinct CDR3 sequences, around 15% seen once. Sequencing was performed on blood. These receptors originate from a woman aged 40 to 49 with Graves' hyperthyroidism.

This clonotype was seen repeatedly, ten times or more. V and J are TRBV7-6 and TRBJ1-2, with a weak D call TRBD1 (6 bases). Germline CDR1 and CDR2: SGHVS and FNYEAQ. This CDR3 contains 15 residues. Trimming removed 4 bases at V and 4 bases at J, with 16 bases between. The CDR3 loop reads CASSSWDTAAYGYTF. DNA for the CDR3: TGTGCCAGCAGCTCCTGGGACACGGCAGCCTATGGCTACACCTTC.

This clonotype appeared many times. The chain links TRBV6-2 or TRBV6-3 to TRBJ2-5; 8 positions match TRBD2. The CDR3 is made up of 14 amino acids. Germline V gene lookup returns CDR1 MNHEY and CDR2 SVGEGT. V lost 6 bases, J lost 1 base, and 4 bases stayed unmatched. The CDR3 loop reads CASRRTSGQETQYF. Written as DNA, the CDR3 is TGTGCCAGCAGACGAACTAGCGGCCAAGAGACCCAGTACTTC.

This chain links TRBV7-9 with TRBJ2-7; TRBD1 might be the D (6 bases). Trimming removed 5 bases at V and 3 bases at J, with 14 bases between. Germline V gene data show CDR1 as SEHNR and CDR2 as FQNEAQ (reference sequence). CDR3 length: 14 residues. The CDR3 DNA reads TGTGCCAGCAGCCCTCAGACAGGCCTCTACGAGCAGTACTTC. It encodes CASSPQTGLYEQYF. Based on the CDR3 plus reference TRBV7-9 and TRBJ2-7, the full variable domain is DTGVSQNPRHKITKRGQNVTFRCDPISEHNRLYWYRQTLGQGPEFLTYFQNEAQLEKSRLLSDRFSAERPKGSFSTLEIQRTEQGDSAMYLCASSPQTGLYEQYFGPGTRLTVT.

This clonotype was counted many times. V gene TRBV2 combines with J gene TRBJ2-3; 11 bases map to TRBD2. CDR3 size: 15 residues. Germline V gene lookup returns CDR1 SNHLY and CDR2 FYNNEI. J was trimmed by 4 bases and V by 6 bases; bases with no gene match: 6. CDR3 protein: CASRPGLAGSDTQYF. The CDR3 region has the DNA TGTGCCAGCAGACCTGGACTAGCGGGCTCAGATACGCAGTATTTT.

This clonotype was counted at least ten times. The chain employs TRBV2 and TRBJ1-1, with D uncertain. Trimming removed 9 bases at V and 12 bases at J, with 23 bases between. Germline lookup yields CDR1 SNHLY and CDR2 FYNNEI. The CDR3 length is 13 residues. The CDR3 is CASDRQQLSVTFF. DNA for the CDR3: TGTGCCAGTGATCGTCAGCAACTCAGCGTAACTTTCTTT.

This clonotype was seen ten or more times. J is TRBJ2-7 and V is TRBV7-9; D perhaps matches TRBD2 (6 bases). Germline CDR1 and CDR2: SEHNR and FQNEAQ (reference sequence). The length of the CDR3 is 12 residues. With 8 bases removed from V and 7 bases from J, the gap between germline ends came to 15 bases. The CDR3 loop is CASLVEGGEQYF. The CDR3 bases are TGTGCCAGCCTCGTGGAGGGCGGGGAGCAGTACTTC.

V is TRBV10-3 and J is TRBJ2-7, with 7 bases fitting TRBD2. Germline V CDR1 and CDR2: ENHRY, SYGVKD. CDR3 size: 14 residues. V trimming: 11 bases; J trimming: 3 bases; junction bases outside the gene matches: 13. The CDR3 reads CAAGQTGTNYEQYF. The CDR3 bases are TGTGCCGCTGGGCAAACCGGGACTAACTACGAGCAGTACTTC.

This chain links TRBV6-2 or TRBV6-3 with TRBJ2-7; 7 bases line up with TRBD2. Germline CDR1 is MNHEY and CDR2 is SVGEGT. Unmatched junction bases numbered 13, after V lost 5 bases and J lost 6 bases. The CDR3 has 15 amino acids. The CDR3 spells CASSTLAGAVSEQYF. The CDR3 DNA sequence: TGTGCCAGCAGTACCTTGGCGGGAGCGGTTTCCGAGCAGTACTTC.

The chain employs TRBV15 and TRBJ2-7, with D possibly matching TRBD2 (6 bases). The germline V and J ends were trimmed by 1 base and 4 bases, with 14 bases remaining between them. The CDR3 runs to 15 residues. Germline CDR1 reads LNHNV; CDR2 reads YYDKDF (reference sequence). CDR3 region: CATSRASSGQYEQYF. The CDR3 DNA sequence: TGTGCCACCAGCAGAGCGAGTAGCGGACAATACGAGCAGTACTTC.

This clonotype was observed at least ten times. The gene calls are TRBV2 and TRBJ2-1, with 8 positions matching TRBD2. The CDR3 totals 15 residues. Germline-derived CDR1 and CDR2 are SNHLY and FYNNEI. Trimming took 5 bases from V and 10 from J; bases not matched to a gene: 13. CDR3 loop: CASSPRGAGAGEQFF. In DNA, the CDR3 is TGTGCCAGCAGTCCTCGAGGAGCGGGGGCAGGGGAGCAGTTCTTC.

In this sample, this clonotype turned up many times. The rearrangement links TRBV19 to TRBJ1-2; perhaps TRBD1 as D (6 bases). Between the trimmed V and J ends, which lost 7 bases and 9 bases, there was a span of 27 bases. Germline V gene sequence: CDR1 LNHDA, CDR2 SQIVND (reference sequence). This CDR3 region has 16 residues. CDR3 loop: CASTISGTSRLWSYTF. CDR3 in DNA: TGTGCCAGTACCATTAGTGGGACAAGCAGATTATGGAGCTACACCTTC.

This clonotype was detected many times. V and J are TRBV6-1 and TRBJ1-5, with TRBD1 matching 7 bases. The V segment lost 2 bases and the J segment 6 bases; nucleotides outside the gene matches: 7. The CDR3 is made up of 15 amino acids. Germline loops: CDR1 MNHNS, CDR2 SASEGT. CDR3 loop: CASSEKTGDIQPQHF. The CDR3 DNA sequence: TGTGCCAGCAGTGAAAAAACAGGGGATATTCAGCCCCAGCATTTT.

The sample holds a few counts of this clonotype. CDR3: CASSPGFLRESSPLHF. In DNA form, the CDR3 reads TGTGCCAGTAGTCCCGGATTCCTTCGGGAAAGTTCACCCCTCCACTTT. The chain combines TRBV19 with TRBJ1-6; D is unresolved. Trimming cost V 5 bases and J 9 bases, with 20 bases left between them. The CDR3 runs to 16 residues. Germline-derived CDR1 and CDR2 are LNHDA and SQIVND (reference sequence).

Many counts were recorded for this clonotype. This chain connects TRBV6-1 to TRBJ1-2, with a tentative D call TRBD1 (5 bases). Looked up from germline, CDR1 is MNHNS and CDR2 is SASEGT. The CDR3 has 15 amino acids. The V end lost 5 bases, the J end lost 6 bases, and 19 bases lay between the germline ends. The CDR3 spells CASSSRGRVRDGYTF. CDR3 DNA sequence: TGTGCCAGCAGTTCGAGGGGTCGGGTGCGGGATGGCTACACCTTC.

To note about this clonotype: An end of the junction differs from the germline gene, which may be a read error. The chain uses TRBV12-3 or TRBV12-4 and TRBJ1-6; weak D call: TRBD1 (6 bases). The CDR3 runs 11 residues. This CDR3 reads CASSDGTPLDF. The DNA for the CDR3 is TGTGCCAGCAGCGACGGGACACCGCTTGACTTT.

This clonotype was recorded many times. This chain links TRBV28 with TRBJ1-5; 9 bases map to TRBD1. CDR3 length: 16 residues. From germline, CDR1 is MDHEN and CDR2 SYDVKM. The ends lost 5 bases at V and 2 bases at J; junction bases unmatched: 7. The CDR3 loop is CASSRDRVKGNQPQHF. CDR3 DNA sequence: TGTGCCAGCAGTAGGGACAGGGTGAAGGGCAATCAGCCCCAGCATTTT.

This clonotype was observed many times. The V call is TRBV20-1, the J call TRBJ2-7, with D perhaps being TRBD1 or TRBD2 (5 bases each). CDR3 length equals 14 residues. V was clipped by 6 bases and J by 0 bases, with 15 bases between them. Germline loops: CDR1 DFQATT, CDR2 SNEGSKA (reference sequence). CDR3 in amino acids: CSASRDPSSYEQYF. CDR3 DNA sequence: TGCAGTGCAAGCCGGGACCCTAGCTCCTACGAGCAGTACTTC.

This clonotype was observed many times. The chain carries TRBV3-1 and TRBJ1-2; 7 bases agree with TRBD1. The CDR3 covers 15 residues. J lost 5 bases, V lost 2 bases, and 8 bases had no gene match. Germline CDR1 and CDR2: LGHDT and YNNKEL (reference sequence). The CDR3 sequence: CASSQRGGAEYGYTF. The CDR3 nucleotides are TGTGCCAGCAGCCAACGAGGGGGCGCGGAATATGGCTACACCTTC.

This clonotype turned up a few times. CDR3 sequence: CASSDLPGQGYGYTF. DNA of the CDR3: TGTGCCAGCAGTGACCTCCCGGGACAGGGCTATGGCTACACCTTC. This sequence joins TRBV6-4 and TRBJ1-2, with TRBD1 matching over 9 bases. The germline gives CDR1 MRHNA, CDR2 SNTAGT. V was pared by 2 bases and J by 4 bases, with 5 bases of the junction left unmatched. The CDR3 is 15 amino acids.

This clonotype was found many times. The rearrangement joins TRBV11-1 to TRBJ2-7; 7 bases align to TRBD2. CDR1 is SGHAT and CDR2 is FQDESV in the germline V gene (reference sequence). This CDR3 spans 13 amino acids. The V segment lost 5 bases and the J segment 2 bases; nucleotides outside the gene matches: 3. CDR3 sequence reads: CASSRTRAYEQYF. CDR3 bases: TGTGCCAGCAGCCGGACTAGGGCCTACGAGCAGTACTTC.

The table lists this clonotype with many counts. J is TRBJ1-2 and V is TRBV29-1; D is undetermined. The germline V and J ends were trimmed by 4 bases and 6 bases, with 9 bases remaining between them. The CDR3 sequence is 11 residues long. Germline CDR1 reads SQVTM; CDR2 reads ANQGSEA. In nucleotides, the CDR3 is TGCAGCGTTGTGGGTATAGATGGCTACACCTTC. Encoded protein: CSVVGIDGYTF.